This TCR beta chain was documented in a study of blood T cell repertoires in COVID-19 (dated by TCRdb to 2018 to 2021). Regarding the study in general: Collaborator samples came from the United States, Italy and Spain and covered acute and convalescent phases of COVID-19. Where available, HLA class I and class II types were taken from metadata supplied by the sample provider and were not determined by assay-based typing. A freely available public database, intended as a resource for researchers studying the immune response to SARS-CoV-2, is where the repertoires were released. Sample metadata almost always included a de-identified subject ID, COVID-19 status, age in years and sex. Samples were obtained from the ongoing ImmuneRACE study (first 160 participants) and from 1,254 subjects provided by 6 global collaborators. Subjects who had been exposed to COVID-19, were actively infected with it, or had recovered from it provided the deeply sampled blood TCRbeta repertoires that made up the dataset. The prospective study material was composed of cDNA or gDNA derived from T cells, B-cell-depleted T cells, or PBMCs.

Details on this clone: Its antigen remains unidentified. Base quality data are lacking; no much larger clone is found one base away.

Participants in the prospective study were aged about 18 to 95 years, lived in about two dozen United States geographic areas, and enrolled through a virtual design. To assign participants to cohorts, the prospective study relied on clinical history that participants themselves reported in a screening survey and a study questionnaire. Recovered participants in ImmuneRACE Cohort 3 were defined as having two consecutive negative NP/OP PCR tests, clearance from a healthcare professional, or resolution of symptoms. In the prospective study, whole blood, serum and a nasopharyngeal or oropharyngeal swab were collected from each participant by mobile phlebotomists. Additional blood draws and questionnaires over an approximately two-month period could optionally be provided by prospective study participants. Blood samples from the prospective study were shipped frozen or at room temperature prior to DNA extraction.

TCRbeta CDR3 regions were amplified from genomic DNA using the immunoSEQ Assay, a bias-controlled multiplex PCR. For the original study's pipeline: The number of nucleated cells in each sample was estimated by amplification of reference gene primers within the assay. To quantify the absolute abundance of each unique TCRbeta CDR3 rearrangement, sequence reads were collapsed and filtered. For each sample, productive Simpson clonality was calculated by taking the square root of Simpson's diversity index across productive rearrangements. TCRdb obtained this table from immuneACCESS and retained in-frame rearrangements with V and J assigned. These tables miss some clones; where compared with another copy, unresolved V genes account for less than half of the shortfall, and the remainder is unexplained. That table furnishes V, J and clone size, whereas the DNA furnished D and trimming. Within this sample are over 150,000 clones, with around four fifths of them counted one time only. The ten largest clonotypes hold approximately 15% of the sample.

Study-wide findings and limitations: The quantity of clinical and demographic metadata differed by source and by participant and was supplied without curation.

Reading from cysteine to phenylalanine, the CDR3 counts 15 amino acids. Here the CDR3 DNA is all that survives: 45 bases in frame from base 1. Trimming takes 2 bases from V and 2 bases from J, and the germline ends sit 10 bases apart. CDR1 is given as ENHRY and CDR2 as SYGVKD, both from the germline V gene. The sample taken for sequencing was PBMCs or T cells enriched from blood (not recorded which). The sequence was obtained from a woman between 45 and 60 years old who had recovered from COVID-19. The rearranged segments are TRBV10-3 and TRBJ2-1; no D gene is confidently identified. DNA sequence: TGTGCCATCAGTGAGGATTTGGCAGCCTACAATGAGCAGTTCTTC. It encodes CAISEDLAAYNEQFF.